A selection of T cell receptor beta chains follows, all from one sample in a study of T cells in Graves' hyperthyroidism and ophthalmopathy. TCRdb reprocessed the multiplex PCR reads via MiXCR and lists one record per CDR3 protein. Here the sample spans 400,000 to 450,000 distinct CDR3 sequences, roughly 15% being singletons. The sequencing input was blood. All receptors derive from a man younger than 30 with Graves' ophthalmopathy. Each CDR3 is given with its conserved first and last residue. The D gene is left open where the match is weak. Clone size, where shown, is once, few, many, or a class for clones that have expanded.

d_call	v_call	j_call	clone_size	cdr3_aa	cdr3_nt
TRBD2	TRBV6-1	TRBJ2-1	many	CASSGLAGRSYNEQFF	TGTGCCAGCAGTGGGCTAGCGGGAAGGTCCTACAATGAGCAGTTCTTC
TRBD2	TRBV5-5	TRBJ2-2	NA	CASSRTSSASGELFF	TGTGCCAGCAGCCGGACTAGTTCGGCGTCCGGGGAGCTGTTTTTT
NA	TRBV19	TRBJ2-5	NA	CASSALKGETQYF	TGTGCCAGTAGTGCCCTTAAGGGGGAGACCCAGTACTTC
NA	TRBV18	TRBJ1-1	many	CASSPPWGRGGEAFF	TGTGCCAGCTCACCACCTTGGGGTAGGGGAGGTGAAGCTTTCTTT
NA	TRBV3-1	TRBJ1-1	many	CASSQEREAIEAFF	TGTGCCAGCAGCCAAGAAAGAGAGGCCATTGAAGCTTTCTTT
NA	TRBV20-1	TRBJ1-1	many	CSATTPQGGDTEAFF	TGCAGTGCCACGACCCCTCAGGGAGGTGACACTGAAGCTTTCTTT
TRBD1	TRBV2	TRBJ1-1	many	CASSEDRGVTEAFF	TGTGCCAGCAGTGAAGACAGGGGTGTTACTGAAGCTTTCTTT
NA	TRBV4-1	TRBJ2-3	NA	CASSQGTQDTQYF	TGCGCCAGCAGCCAAGGGACCCAGGATACGCAGTATTTT
NA	TRBV12-3/TRBV12-4	TRBJ2-1	many	CASSGSSGVNEQFF	TGTGCCAGCAGTGGTAGTAGCGGAGTAAATGAGCAGTTCTTC
TRBD1	TRBV20-1	TRBJ1-1	NA	CSARSGTVNTEASF	TGCAGTGCTAGATCCGGGACAGTTAACACTGAAGCTTCCTTT
NA	TRBV7-2	TRBJ2-7	many	CASSLQYEQYF	TGTGCCAGCAGCCTGCAATACGAGCAGTACTTC
TRBD2	TRBV4-2	TRBJ2-3	many	CASSQTLGTSGSTDTQYF	TGTGCCAGCAGCCAAACGCTTGGGACTAGCGGAAGCACAGATACGCAGTATTTT
NA	TRBV6-5	TRBJ1-1	once	CASSYTSRTEAFF	TGTGCCAGCAGTTATACTTCTCGGACTGAAGCTTTCTTT
TRBD2	TRBV27	TRBJ2-5	many	CASSFGLAAQETQYF	TGTGCCAGCAGTTTCGGACTAGCGGCCCAAGAGACCCAGTACTTC
TRBD2	TRBV10-3	TRBJ2-7	many	CAITLSGISSYEQYF	TGTGCCATCACCCTAAGCGGGATCAGCTCCTACGAGCAGTACTTC
TRBD1	TRBV6-5	TRBJ1-2	many	CASSYSRSGQVYGYTF	TGTGCCAGCAGTTACTCGAGGTCGGGACAGGTCTATGGCTACACCTTC
NA	TRBV4-1	TRBJ1-5	NA	CASSPRGENQPQHF	TGCGCCAGCAGCCCCCGGGGTGAGAATCAGCCCCAGCATTTT
TRBD2	TRBV7-2	TRBJ2-7	many	CASSRDGTSGYEQYF	TGTGCCAGCAGCCGTGACGGGACTAGTGGCTACGAGCAGTACTTC
TRBD1	TRBV7-2	TRBJ1-4	NA	CASSLAPGQGRTNEKLFF	TGTGCCAGCAGCTTGGCTCCGGGACAGGGGCGCACTAATGAAAAACTGTTTTTT
TRBD2	TRBV4-2	TRBJ2-5	many	CASSQGRTSGRALETQYF	TGTGCCAGCAGCCAAGGGCGGACTAGCGGGAGGGCCCTCGAGACCCAGTACTTC
TRBD1	TRBV27	TRBJ2-7	NA	CASRPGQGIAGPSYEQYF	TGTGCCAGCAGACCGGGACAGGGGATAGCGGGACCTTCCTACGAGCAGTACTTC
TRBD2	TRBV10-1	TRBJ2-1	once	CASSDLAGGGNEQFF	TGCGCCAGCAGTGACCTAGCGGGAGGAGGAAATGAGCAGTTCTTC
TRBD2	TRBV7-2	TRBJ2-3	NA	CASSATAGGADTQYF	TGTGCCAGCAGCGCGACAGCGGGAGGAGCAGATACGCAGTATTTT
NA	TRBV5-1	TRBJ2-6	few	CASSLVGGLSSGANVLTF	TGCGCCAGCAGCTTGGTGGGGGGCCTTAGCTCTGGGGCCAACGTCCTGACTTTC
NA	TRBV9	TRBJ2-3	many	CASSLELEPLTDTQYF	TGTGCCAGCAGCCTCGAACTAGAGCCGCTGACAGATACGCAGTATTTT
TRBD2	TRBV6-2/TRBV6-3	TRBJ2-3	many	CATSDGGGADTQYF	TGTGCCACCTCTGACGGGGGGGGTGCAGATACGCAGTATTTT
NA	TRBV4-1	TRBJ1-5	many	CASSLLGAGQPQHF	TGCGCCAGCAGCCTCCTAGGTGCAGGTCAGCCCCAGCATTTT
TRBD1	TRBV3-1	TRBJ2-7	many	CASSQSWQGADEQYF	TGTGCCAGCAGCCAAAGTTGGCAGGGGGCTGACGAGCAGTACTTC
NA	TRBV20-1	TRBJ2-1	many	CSAREASDSWNEQFF	TGCAGTGCTAGAGAGGCTAGCGATTCTTGGAATGAGCAGTTCTTC
TRBD2	TRBV7-2	TRBJ2-7	many	CASRKGTSAYSYEQYF	TGTGCCAGCAGAAAAGGCACTAGCGCCTATTCCTACGAGCAGTACTTC
TRBD1	TRBV4-1	TRBJ1-2	many	CASSQVSTGDLNYGYTF	TGCGCCAGCAGCCAAGTCTCGACAGGGGATCTTAACTATGGCTACACCTTC
TRBD1	TRBV7-2	TRBJ2-4	NA	CASSQLGTGNNIQYF	TGCGCCAGCAGCCAACTAGGGACAGGGAATAACATTCAGTACTTC
TRBD2	TRBV7-9	TRBJ2-1	many	CASSTSAGGSYNEQFF	TGTGCCAGCAGCACATCAGCGGGAGGCTCCTACAATGAGCAGTTCTTC
TRBD2	TRBV7-6	TRBJ2-1	many	CASSLGVDGGAHNEQFF	TGTGCCAGCAGCTTAGGAGTCGACGGGGGGGCCCACAATGAGCAGTTCTTC
NA	TRBV15	TRBJ2-2	NA	CATSSSSTANTGELFF	TGTGCCACCAGCAGCTCTTCGACAGCCAACACCGGGGAGCTGTTTTTT
NA	TRBV5-6	TRBJ2-2	NA	CASSPGYPNTGELFF	TGTGCCAGCAGCCCTGGCTACCCGAACACCGGGGAGCTGTTTTTT
NA	TRBV18	TRBJ1-3	few	CASSPTDSTGKGTIYF	TGTGCCAGCTCACCAACCGACAGTACCGGGAAGGGAACCATATATTTT
NA	TRBV6-2/TRBV6-3	TRBJ2-3	many	CASSYSVFGGYTQYF	TGTGCCAGCAGTTACTCGGTCTTCGGCGGGTATACGCAGTATTTT
TRBD1	TRBV12-3/TRBV12-4	TRBJ1-2	NA	CASMTGLAGYTF	TGTGCCAGCATGACAGGGTTGGCTGGCTACACCTTC
NA	TRBV20-1	TRBJ1-2	many	CSAREMNYGYTF	TGCAGTGCTAGAGAAATGAACTATGGCTACACCTTC
NA	TRBV28	TRBJ2-2	many	CASSYRGELFF	TGTGCCAGCAGTTACAGGGGGGAGCTGTTTTTT
NA	TRBV20-1	TRBJ2-5	many	CSGSPPQETQYF	TGCAGTGGCAGTCCCCCCCAAGAGACCCAGTACTTC
TRBD1	TRBV20-1	TRBJ1-5	NA	CSANKDRGNQPQHF	TGCAGTGCTAACAAAGACAGGGGCAATCAGCCCCAGCATTTT
NA	TRBV10-3	TRBJ2-3	many	CAISDGEVATDTQYF	TGTGCCATCAGTGACGGGGAAGTAGCCACAGATACGCAGTATTTT
NA	TRBV6-4	TRBJ1-5	many	CASSVSSNQPQHF	TGTGCCAGCAGTGTCTCTAGCAATCAGCCCCAGCATTTT
NA	TRBV6-1	TRBJ1-1	NA	CASSHPPEAFF	TGTGCCAGCAGTCACCCTCCCGAAGCTTTCTTT
NA	TRBV4-2	TRBJ1-2	NA	CASSQLKLAGYTF	TGTGCCAGCAGCCAACTTAAGCTGGCTGGCTACACCTTC
NA	TRBV12-3/TRBV12-4	TRBJ2-7	many	CASSFQGGFYEQYF	TGTGCCAGCAGTTTCCAGGGGGGATTTTACGAGCAGTACTTC
TRBD1	TRBV11-2	TRBJ1-1	many	CASSLPGTDQAFF	TGTGCCAGCAGCTTACCCGGGACAGACCAAGCTTTCTTT
NA	TRBV9	TRBJ2-3	many	CASSAGHREDTQYF	TGTGCCAGCAGCGCGGGACACCGGGAAGATACGCAGTATTTT
TRBD2	TRBV4-2	TRBJ2-3	many	CASSQERGGPDTQYF	TGTGCCAGCAGCCAAGAGCGGGGGGGCCCAGATACGCAGTATTTT
TRBD2	TRBV11-2	TRBJ2-7	NA	CASSVQGLAGGSIDEQYF	TGTGCCAGCAGCGTACAGGGACTAGCGGGAGGGTCTATCGACGAGCAGTACTTC
TRBD1	TRBV15	TRBJ1-2	NA	CATRKTGDNYGYTF	TGTGCCACCAGGAAGACAGGGGACAACTATGGCTACACCTTC
NA	TRBV6-1	TRBJ1-1	many	CASSSHFPVEAFF	TGTGCCAGCAGTTCCCATTTTCCAGTGGAAGCTTTCTTT
TRBD1	TRBV28	TRBJ1-1	many	CASREQGAVTEAFF	TGTGCCAGCAGGGAACAGGGGGCGGTCACTGAAGCTTTCTTT